This T cell receptor (beta chain) stems from a study of CD8 T cells in ankylosing spondylitis (dated by TCRdb to 2015 to 2018). Looking at the study overall: T cell receptor beta repertoires were profiled in healthy donors and ankylosing spondylitis patients so that disease-linked TCR variants could be found. The whole study cohort included 108 healthy donors and 20 to 25 ankylosing spondylitis patients. Peripheral blood samples were taken, and synovial fluid was additionally collected from ankylosing spondylitis patients. What the research found in general, with its limitations: The disease-linked clones had a CD8+ phenotype and were found at relatively low frequencies in peripheral blood. Blood from ankylosing spondylitis patients appeared to be characterized by a TCR beta motif composed of eight highly homologous amino acid variants. The disease-linked clones were reported as significantly enriched in matched synovial fluid samples from ankylosing spondylitis patients. Some motif variants were previously reported in synovial fluid and blood of reactive arthritis patients, suggesting common disease-initiation mechanisms.

The CDR3, cysteine through phenylalanine, is 13 amino acids long. The sequence is cut down to CDR3 DNA, 39 bases in frame from base 1. From a lookup of the germline V gene (reference sequence), CDR1 and CDR2 are DFQATT and SNEGSKA. V was cut back by 3 bases and J by 6 bases, leaving a gap of 13 bases between them. Only a few counts were recorded for this clonotype. The target of this receptor is not known. There are no base qualities to consult, and no much larger clone falls within one base. Sequenced using an Illumina HiSeq 2500. Quantitative 5'-RACE with molecular barcodes was used to prepare TCR beta libraries. Per the source publication's procedure: To identify disease-linked TCR variants, a new computational method was used, one built on a probabilistic model of VDJ rearrangement. TCRdb applied fastp at Q25 and MiXCR to the public reads, then kept only in-frame beta chains. Identical CDR3 protein sequences are pooled into one entry, listed with their most common genes and DNA. The V and J calls reflect TCRdb's pipeline rather than the authors' work. In this sample the table shows more than 650,000 distinct CDR3 sequences, about 11% of which occur a single time. About 0.5% of the sample rests with the top ten.

The material sequenced was blood, either unsorted or a sorted T cell fraction (not recorded which). This clonotype was obtained from a male donor with ankylosing spondylitis. The V and J genes are TRBV20-1 and TRBJ2-3; no D gene call is confident. The DNA is TGCAGTGCTAGTAACGGCCAGGTGGATACGCAGTATTTT. It encodes CSASNGQVDTQYF.